This TCR beta chain appears in the sequencing data of a study of metastatic and nonmetastatic thyroid tumors. Study conclusions and caveats: The reported finding was significantly higher TCR beta diversity in malignant thyroid tumors relative to benign nodules, in blood and tumor.

Thyroid surgery was preceded by no treatment in any patient. Only one count was recorded for this clone. Its antigen is unidentified. The CDR3 is made up of 17 amino acids. Trimming took 0 bases from V and 1 from J; bases not matched to a gene: 1. CDR1 and CDR2 from the germline V gene are SGDLS and YYNGEE. From the PCR reads, TCRdb re-called clones with MiXCR. The data show around 40,000 clones, roughly a quarter seen once. This TCR derives from a female donor with papillary thyroid cancer or a benign thyroid nodule (not recorded which). Some clones in this sample may be carry-over from other donors' samples. Sequenced input: blood. The V and J genes are TRBV9 and TRBJ2-1, with TRBD2 matching over 13 bases. CDR3 loop: CASSVGGLAGSYNEQFF. As DNA, the CDR3 is TGTGCCAGCAGCGTAGGGGGACTAGCGGGATCCTACAATGAGCAGTTCTTC.